The 15 T cell receptor beta chains presented below share a single source sample, sequenced in a study of blood T cell repertoires in COVID-19. Profiling relied on immunoSEQ multiplex PCR, and the TCRdb table lists in-frame clones only, not all of them. The sample has around 200,000 clones, about 85% seen once. Sequencing was done on a sample of peripheral blood. The receptors were sampled from a woman aged 18-30 years who had recovered from COVID-19.

The CDR3 spells CASSLSPRTQLSYEQYF. In nucleotides, the CDR3 is TGTGCCAGCAGCTTGTCTCCTAGGACTCAACTCTCCTACGAGCAGTACTTC. This chain connects TRBV5-6 to TRBJ2-7; perhaps TRBD2 as D (5 bases). The CDR3 is 17 residues long. The germline V gene has CDR1 SGHDT and CDR2 YYEEEE. Trimming left V 1 base short and J 0 bases short, with 17 bases between. The whole variable domain, filled in from reference TRBV5-6 and TRBJ2-7, reads DAGVTQSPTHLIKTRGQQVTLRCSPKSGHDTVSWYQQALGQGPQFIFQYYEEEERQRGNFPDRFSGHQFPNYSSELNVNALLLGDSALYLCASSLSPRTQLSYEQYFGPGTRLTVT.

This clone has just a few counts. This chain links TRBV6-2 or TRBV6-3 with TRBJ1-2; D is possibly TRBD1 (5 bases). Between the trimmed V and J ends, which lost 5 bases and 8 bases, there was a span of 18 bases. CDR3 length: 14 amino acids. Germline CDR1 and CDR2: MNHEY and SVGEGT. This chain's CDR3 is CASSPTSQGFGYTF. In nucleotides, the CDR3 is TGTGCCAGCAGTCCCACGTCCCAGGGCTTCGGCTACACCTTC.

This CDR3 is CASSFPHDRQGGVAGNTIYF. In nucleotides, the CDR3 is TGTGCCAGCAGTTTTCCTCACGACCGACAGGGAGGAGTAGCTGGAAACACCATATATTTT. This rearrangement joins TRBV6-2 or TRBV6-3 to TRBJ1-3, with TRBD1 matching 7 bases. This CDR3 has 20 amino acids. Germline trimming cut 4 bases from V and 2 bases from J; bases unmatched to any gene: 20. Germline V CDR1 and CDR2: MNHEY, SVGEGT.

CDR3 coding DNA: TGTGCCAGCAGCTTAGAACTAGTCTACGAGCAGTACTTC. It translates to CASSLELVYEQYF. The rearrangement joins TRBV11-2 to TRBJ2-7; D is perhaps TRBD2 (5 bases). V lost 0 bases, J lost 3 bases, and 6 bases lay in between. Germline values: CDR1 SGHAT, CDR2 FQNNGV. This CDR3 has 13 residues. Drawing the rest from reference TRBV11-2 and TRBJ2-7, the complete variable domain is EAGVAQSPRYKIIEKRQSVAFWCNPISGHATLYWYQQILGQGPKLLIQFQNNGVVDDSQLPKDRFSAERLKGVDSTLKIQPAKLEDSAVYLCASSLELVYEQYFGPGTRLTVT.

V usage is TRBV20-1 and J usage is TRBJ2-7; a weak D match, TRBD2 (5 bases). CDR3 length equals 13 residues. Trimming left V 3 bases short and J 0 bases short, with 9 bases between. The germline V gene has CDR1 DFQATT and CDR2 SNEGSKA (reference sequence). Here the CDR3 DNA reads TGCAGTGCTAGTCTCCGGGGCTCCTACGAGCAGTACTTC. Its translation is CSASLRGSYEQYF.

The chain uses TRBV19 and TRBJ2-3; D may be TRBD2 (5 bases). V shed 2 bases and J shed 6 bases, with 18 bases lying between them. Germline V lookup: CDR1 LNHDA, CDR2 SQIVND (reference sequence). CDR3 length: 16 residues. For the CDR3, the DNA is TGTGCCAGTAGTATATCGGGGTACTCTAGCAGGGATACGCAGTATTTT. This gives the protein CASSISGYSSRDTQYF.

The chain joins TRBV4-3 to TRBJ2-1, with D possibly TRBD2 on 6 matching bases. CDR1 and CDR2 (germline): LGHNA, YSLEER. The V gene lost 4 bases and the J gene lost 1 base, with 14 bases spanning the gap. CDR3 length: 16 residues. DNA for the CDR3: TGCGCCAGCAGCCTCTCCGGGACTCATTCCTACAATGAGCAGTTCTTC. It specifies CASSLSGTHSYNEQFF.

The V gene is TRBV11-2, the J gene TRBJ2-7; 7 nucleotides line up with TRBD2. CDR1 and CDR2 from the germline V gene are SGHAT and FQNNGV. J gave up 5 bases and V 1 base, and 5 bases lay outside the gene matches. CDR3 size: 14 residues. The CDR3 protein is CASSLGGRVNEQYF. The CDR3 DNA is TGTGCCAGCAGCTTAGGAGGGAGGGTGAACGAGCAGTACTTC.

The chain joins TRBV6-5 to TRBJ2-1; 8 bases agree with TRBD2. The CDR3 runs to 13 residues. Germline CDR1 MNHEY, CDR2 SVGAGI. The ends lost 8 bases at V and 5 bases at J; junction bases unmatched: 5. The chain's CDR3 is CASLAGVDNEQFF. Written as DNA, the CDR3 is TGTGCCAGCCTAGCGGGCGTTGACAATGAGCAGTTCTTC.

The chain is built from TRBV5-8 and TRBJ1-2; maybe TRBD1 (5 bases). Trimming removed 0 bases at V and 2 bases at J, with 5 bases between. Germline CDR1 SGHTS, CDR2 YDEGEE. This CDR3 has 13 residues. The chain's CDR3 is CASSLGQNYGYTF. The CDR3 DNA follows: TGTGCCAGCAGCTTGGGACAGAACTATGGCTACACCTTC.

This chain uses TRBV13 with TRBJ1-1; the match to TRBD1 covers 8 bases. Germline V gives CDR1 PRHDT, CDR2 FYEKMQ (reference sequence). The CDR3 is 14 amino acids. V shed 4 bases, J shed 7 bases, and the junction held 8 bases outside the gene matches. CDR3 sequence reads: CASSYGTGVLEAFF. The CDR3, as DNA: TGTGCCAGCAGCTACGGGACAGGCGTTCTTGAAGCTTTCTTT.

The chain carries TRBV9 and TRBJ1-2; no reliable D call. The CDR3 sequence is 15 residues long. The germline V gene encodes CDR1 SGDLS and CDR2 YYNGEE. V was pared by 1 base and J by 5 bases, with 15 bases between. CDR3 coding DNA: TGTGCCAGCAGCGTATCCCGGGGTGGGCGGTATGGCTACACCTTC. Its translation is CASSVSRGGRYGYTF.

The chain is built from TRBV6-4 and TRBJ2-3; D possibly corresponds to TRBD2 (6 bases). V was trimmed by 4 bases and J by 2 bases, leaving 7 bases between them. Germline assignment: CDR1 MRHNA and CDR2 SNTAGT. This CDR3 spans 13 amino acids. CDR3 in DNA: TGTGCCAGCAGTGGGACTAACACAGATACGCAGTATTTT. Amino acid sequence: CASSGTNTDTQYF.

The genes are TRBV7-9 and TRBJ1-2; the match to TRBD1 covers 8 bases. V lost 1 base and J lost 1; bases outside the gene matches: 5. The CDR3 sequence is 16 residues long. From germline, CDR1 is SEHNR and CDR2 FQNEAQ (reference sequence). The CDR3 nucleotides are TGTGCCAGCAGCTTAGAGGGGACAGGATTTAACTATGGCTACACCTTC. Protein sequence: CASSLEGTGFNYGYTF.

The chain carries TRBV7-2 and TRBJ1-4; 7 nucleotides line up with TRBD1. V shed 5 bases, J shed 7 bases, and the junction held 7 bases outside the gene matches. Germline CDR1 SGHTA, CDR2 FQGNSA. CDR3 length: 14 residues. The CDR3 protein is CASSARQGGEKLFF. CDR3 bases: TGTGCCAGCAGCGCCCGACAGGGTGGTGAAAAACTGTTTTTT.